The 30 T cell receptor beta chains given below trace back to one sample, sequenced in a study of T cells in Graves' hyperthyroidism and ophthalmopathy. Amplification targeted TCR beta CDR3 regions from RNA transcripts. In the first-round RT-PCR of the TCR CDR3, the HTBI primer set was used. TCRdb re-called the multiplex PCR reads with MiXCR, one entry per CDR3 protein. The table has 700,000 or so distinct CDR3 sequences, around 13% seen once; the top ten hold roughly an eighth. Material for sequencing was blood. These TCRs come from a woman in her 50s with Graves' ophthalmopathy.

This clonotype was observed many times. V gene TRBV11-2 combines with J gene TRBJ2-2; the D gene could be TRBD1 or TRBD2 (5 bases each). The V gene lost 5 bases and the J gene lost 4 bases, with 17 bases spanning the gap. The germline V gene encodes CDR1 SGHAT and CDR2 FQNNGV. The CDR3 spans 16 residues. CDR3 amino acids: CASSALGERGTGELFF. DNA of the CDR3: TGTGCCAGCAGCGCACTAGGGGAGCGTGGCACCGGGGAGCTGTTTTTT.

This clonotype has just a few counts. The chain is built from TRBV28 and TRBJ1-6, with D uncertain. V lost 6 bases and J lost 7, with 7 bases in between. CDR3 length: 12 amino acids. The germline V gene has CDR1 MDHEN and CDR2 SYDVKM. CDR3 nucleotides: TGTGCCAGCAGAACCACAAATTCACCCCTCCACTTT. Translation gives CASRTTNSPLHF.

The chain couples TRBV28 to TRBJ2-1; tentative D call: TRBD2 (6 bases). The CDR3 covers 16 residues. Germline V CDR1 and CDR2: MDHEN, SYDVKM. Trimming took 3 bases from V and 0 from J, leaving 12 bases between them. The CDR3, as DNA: TGTGCCAGCAGTTTCTCGACGCGGGGCTCCTACAATGAGCAGTTCTTC. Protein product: CASSFSTRGSYNEQFF. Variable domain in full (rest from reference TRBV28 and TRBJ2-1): DVKVTQSSRYLVKRTGEKVFLECVQDMDHENMFWYRQDPGLGLRLIYFSYDVKMKEKGDIPEGYSVSREKKERFSLILESASTNQTSMYLCASSFSTRGSYNEQFFGPGTRLTVL.

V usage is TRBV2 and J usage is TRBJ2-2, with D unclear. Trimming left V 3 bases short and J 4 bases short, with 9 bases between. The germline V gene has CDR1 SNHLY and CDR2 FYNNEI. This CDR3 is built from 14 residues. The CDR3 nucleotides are TGTGCCAGCAGTGAGTGGGCAGGCACCGGGGAGCTGTTTTTT. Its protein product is CASSEWAGTGELFF.

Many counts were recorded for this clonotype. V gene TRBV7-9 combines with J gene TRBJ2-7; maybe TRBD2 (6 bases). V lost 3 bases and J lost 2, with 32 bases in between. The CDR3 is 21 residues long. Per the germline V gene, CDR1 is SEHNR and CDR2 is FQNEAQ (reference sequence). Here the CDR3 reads CASSFRGRGAGRDSNPYEQYF. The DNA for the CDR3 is TGTGCCAGCAGCTTCCGGGGTCGGGGTGCGGGTCGGGACTCGAATCCCTACGAGCAGTACTTC.

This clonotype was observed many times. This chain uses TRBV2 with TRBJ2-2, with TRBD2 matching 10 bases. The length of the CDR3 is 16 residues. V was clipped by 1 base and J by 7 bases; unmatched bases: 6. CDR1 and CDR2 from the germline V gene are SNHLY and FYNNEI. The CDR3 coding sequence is TGTGCCAGCAGTGAAGTCCCAGCGGGAGGGGTCGGGGAGCTGTTTTTT. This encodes CASSEVPAGGVGELFF.

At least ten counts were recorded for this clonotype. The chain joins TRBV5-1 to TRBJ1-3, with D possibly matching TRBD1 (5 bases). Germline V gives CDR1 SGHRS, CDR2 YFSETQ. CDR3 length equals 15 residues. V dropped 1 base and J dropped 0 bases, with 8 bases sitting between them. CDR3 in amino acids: CASSLTGHSGNTIYF. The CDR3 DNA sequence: TGCGCCAGCAGCTTGACAGGACACTCTGGAAACACCATATATTTT. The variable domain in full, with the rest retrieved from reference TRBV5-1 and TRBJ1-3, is KAGVTQTPRYLIKTRGQQVTLSCSPISGHRSVSWYQQTPGQGLQFLFEYFSETQRNKGNFPGRFSGRQFSNSRSEMNVSTLELGDSALYLCASSLTGHSGNTIYFGEGSWLTVV.

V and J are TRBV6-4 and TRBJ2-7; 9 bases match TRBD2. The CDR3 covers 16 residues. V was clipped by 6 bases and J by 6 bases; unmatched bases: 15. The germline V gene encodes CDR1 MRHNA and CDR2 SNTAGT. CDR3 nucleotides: TGTGCCAGCAGCCTGGAGGCTAGCGGGATCTTGGGCGAGCAGTACTTC. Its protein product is CASSLEASGILGEQYF.

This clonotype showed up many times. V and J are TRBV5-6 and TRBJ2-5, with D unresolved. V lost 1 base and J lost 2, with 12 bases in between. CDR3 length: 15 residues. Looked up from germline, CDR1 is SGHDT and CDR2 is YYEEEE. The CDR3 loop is CASSLRSLKQETQYF. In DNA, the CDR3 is TGTGCCAGCAGCTTGAGAAGTTTGAAACAAGAGACCCAGTACTTC.

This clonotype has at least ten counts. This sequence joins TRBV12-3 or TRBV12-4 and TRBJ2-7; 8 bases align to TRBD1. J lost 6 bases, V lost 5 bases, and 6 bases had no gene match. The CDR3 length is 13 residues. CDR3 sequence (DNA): TGTGCCAGCAGTCAAATAACAGGGGGCGAGCAGTACTTC. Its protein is CASSQITGGEQYF.

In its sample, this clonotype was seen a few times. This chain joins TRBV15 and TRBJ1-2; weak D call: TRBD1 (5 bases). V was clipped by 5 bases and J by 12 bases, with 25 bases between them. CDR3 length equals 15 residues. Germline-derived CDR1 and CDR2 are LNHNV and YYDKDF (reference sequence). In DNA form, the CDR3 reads TGTGCCACCAGCGGAAGCCGGGAGCCGTCCTGGGGCCACACCTTC. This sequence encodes CATSGSREPSWGHTF.

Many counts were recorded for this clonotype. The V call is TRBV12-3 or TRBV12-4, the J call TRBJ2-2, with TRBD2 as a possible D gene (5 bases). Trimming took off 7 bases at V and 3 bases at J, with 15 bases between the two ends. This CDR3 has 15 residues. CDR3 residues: CASTHSGSYTGELFF. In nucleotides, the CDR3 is TGTGCCAGCACCCATAGTGGGAGCTACACCGGGGAGCTGTTTTTT.

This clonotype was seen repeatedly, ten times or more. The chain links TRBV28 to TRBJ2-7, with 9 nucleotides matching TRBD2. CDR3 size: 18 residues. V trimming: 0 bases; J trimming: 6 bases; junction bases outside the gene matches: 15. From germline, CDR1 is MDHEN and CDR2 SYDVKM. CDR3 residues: CASSLWDRKGTSSAEQYF. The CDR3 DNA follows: TGTGCCAGCAGTTTATGGGACAGAAAGGGGACTAGCTCGGCCGAGCAGTACTTC. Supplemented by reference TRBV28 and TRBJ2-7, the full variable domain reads DVKVTQSSRYLVKRTGEKVFLECVQDMDHENMFWYRQDPGLGLRLIYFSYDVKMKEKGDIPEGYSVSREKKERFSLILESASTNQTSMYLCASSLWDRKGTSSAEQYFGPGTRLTVT.

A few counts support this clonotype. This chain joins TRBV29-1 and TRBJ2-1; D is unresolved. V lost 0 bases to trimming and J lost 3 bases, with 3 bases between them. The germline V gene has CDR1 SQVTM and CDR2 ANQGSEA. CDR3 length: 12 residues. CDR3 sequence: CSVEDNYNEQFF. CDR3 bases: TGCAGCGTTGAAGACAACTACAATGAGCAGTTCTTC.

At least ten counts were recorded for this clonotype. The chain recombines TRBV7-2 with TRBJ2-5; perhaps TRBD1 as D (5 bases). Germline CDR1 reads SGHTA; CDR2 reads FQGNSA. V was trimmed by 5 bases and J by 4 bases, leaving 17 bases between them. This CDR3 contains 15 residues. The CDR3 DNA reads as TGTGCCAGCAGCCGACAGACGCTGCTGGGAGAGACCCAGTACTTC. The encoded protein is CASSRQTLLGETQYF.

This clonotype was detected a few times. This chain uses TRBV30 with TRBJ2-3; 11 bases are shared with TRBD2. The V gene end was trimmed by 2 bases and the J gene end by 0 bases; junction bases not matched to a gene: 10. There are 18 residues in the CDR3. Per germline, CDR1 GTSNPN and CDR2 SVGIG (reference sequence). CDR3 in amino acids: CAWSLFRGTSGSTDTQYF. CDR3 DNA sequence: TGTGCCTGGAGTCTATTCCGGGGGACTAGCGGAAGCACAGATACGCAGTATTTT.

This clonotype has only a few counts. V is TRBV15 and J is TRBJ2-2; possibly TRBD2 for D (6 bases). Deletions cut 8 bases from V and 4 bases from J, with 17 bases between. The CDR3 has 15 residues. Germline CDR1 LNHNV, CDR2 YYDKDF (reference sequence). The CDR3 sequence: CATGEDLAATGELFF. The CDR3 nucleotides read TGTGCCACCGGGGAGGACTTAGCGGCCACCGGGGAGCTGTTTTTT.

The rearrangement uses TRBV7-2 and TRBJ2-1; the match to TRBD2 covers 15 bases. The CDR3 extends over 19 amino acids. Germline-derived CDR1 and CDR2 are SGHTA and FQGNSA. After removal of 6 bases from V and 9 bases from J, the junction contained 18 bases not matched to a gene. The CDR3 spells CASRYKSGVGLAGGSEQFF. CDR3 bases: TGTGCCAGCAGATACAAATCGGGGGTGGGACTAGCGGGAGGCAGTGAGCAGTTCTTC.

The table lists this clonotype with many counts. CDR3 nucleotides: TGTGCCATCAGCCAAGGGACCCCAAGAATGAACACTGAAGCTTTCTTT. As protein: CAISQGTPRMNTEAFF. The V gene is TRBV10-3, the J gene TRBJ1-1; the D gene is possibly TRBD1 (5 bases). The CDR3 extends over 16 amino acids. Germline V gene lookup returns CDR1 ENHRY and CDR2 SYGVKD. V lost 6 bases and J lost 0, with 17 bases in between.

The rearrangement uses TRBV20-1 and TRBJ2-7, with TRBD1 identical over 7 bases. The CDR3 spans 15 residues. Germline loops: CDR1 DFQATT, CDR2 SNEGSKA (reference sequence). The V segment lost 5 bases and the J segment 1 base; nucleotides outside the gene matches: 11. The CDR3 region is CSALGPGTVSYEQYF. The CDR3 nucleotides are TGCAGTGCTCTCGGACCCGGGACAGTTTCCTACGAGCAGTACTTC.

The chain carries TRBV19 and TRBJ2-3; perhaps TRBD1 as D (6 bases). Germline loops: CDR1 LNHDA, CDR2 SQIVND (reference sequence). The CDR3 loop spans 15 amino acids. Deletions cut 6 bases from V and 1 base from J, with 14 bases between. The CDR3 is CASSLQGDGTDTQYF. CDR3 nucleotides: TGTGCCAGTAGCTTACAGGGTGATGGCACAGATACGCAGTATTTT.

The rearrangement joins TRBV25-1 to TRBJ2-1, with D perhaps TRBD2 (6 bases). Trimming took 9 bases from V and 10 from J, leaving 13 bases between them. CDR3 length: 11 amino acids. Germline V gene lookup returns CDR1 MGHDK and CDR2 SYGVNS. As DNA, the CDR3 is TGTGCCAGTACCCTAGCGTGGGAGCAGTTCTTC. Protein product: CASTLAWEQFF.

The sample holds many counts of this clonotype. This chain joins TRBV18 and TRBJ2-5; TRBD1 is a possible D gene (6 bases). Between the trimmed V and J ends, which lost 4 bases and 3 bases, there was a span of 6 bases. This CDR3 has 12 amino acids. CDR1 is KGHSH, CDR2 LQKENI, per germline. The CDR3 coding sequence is TGTGCCAGCTCACGGACAGAAGAGACCCAGTACTTC. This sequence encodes CASSRTEETQYF.

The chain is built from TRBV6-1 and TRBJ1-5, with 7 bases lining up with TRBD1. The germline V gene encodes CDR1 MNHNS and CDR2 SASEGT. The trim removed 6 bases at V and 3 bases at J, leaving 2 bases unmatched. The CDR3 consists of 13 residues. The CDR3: CASRTGYNQPQHF. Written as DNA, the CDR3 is TGTGCCAGCAGGACAGGGTACAATCAGCCCCAGCATTTT.

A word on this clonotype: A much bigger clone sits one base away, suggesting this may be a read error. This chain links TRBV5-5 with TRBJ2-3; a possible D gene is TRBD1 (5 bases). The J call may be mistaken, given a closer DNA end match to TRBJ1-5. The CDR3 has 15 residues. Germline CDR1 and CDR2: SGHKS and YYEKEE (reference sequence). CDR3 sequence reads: CASSLEGIITDTQHF. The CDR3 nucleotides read TGTGCCAGCAGCTTAGAGGGGATCATCACAGATACGCAGCATTTT.

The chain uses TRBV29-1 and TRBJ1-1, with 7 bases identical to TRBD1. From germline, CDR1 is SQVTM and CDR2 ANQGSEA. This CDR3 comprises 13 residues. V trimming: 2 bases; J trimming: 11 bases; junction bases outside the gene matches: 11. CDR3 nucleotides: TGCAGCGTTGAACAAATATACAGGGGTTGGGCTTTCTTT. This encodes CSVEQIYRGWAFF.

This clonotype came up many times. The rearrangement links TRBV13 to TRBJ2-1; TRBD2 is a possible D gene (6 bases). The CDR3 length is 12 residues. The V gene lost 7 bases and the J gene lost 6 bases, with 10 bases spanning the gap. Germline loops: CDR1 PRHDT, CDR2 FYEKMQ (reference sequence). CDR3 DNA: TGTGCCAGCATCTCGGGAGTCAATGAGCAGTTCTTC. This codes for CASISGVNEQFF.

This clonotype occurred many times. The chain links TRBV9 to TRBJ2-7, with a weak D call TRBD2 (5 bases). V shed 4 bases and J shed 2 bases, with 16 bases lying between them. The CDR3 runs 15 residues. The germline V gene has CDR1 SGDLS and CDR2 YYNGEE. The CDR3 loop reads CASSPQTEATYEQYF. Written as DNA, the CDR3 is TGTGCCAGCAGCCCCCAGACGGAGGCCACCTACGAGCAGTACTTC.

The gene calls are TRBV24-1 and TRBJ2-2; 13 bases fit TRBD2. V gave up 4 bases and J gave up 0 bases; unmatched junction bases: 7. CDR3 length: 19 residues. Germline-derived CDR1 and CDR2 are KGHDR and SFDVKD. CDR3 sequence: CATSDIGLAGVANTGELFF. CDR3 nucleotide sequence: TGTGCCACCAGTGACATAGGACTAGCGGGAGTTGCGAACACCGGGGAGCTGTTTTTT.

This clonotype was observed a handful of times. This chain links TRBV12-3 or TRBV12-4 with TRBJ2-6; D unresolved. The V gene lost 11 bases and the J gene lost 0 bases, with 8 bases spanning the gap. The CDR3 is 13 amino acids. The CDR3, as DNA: TGTGCCGTCCGATACTCTGGGGCCAACGTCCTGACTTTC. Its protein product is CAVRYSGANVLTF.